This TCR beta chain was recorded in a study of response to subunit inactivated influenza vaccine. Whole-study results and caveats: The authors offered the suggestion that each seasonal influenza vaccination recruits few new T cells.

The sample holds a few counts of this clonotype. Its target is unknown. TCRdb called the RT-PCR reads again in MiXCR, with one record for every CDR3 protein. The sample contains 800,000 or so distinct CDR3 sequences, 21% of which appear only once. This CDR3 contains 13 residues. Per the germline V gene, CDR1 is SEHNR and CDR2 is FQNEAQ (reference sequence). The V end was cut by 4 bases, the J end by 2 bases, with 8 bases between. The chain employs TRBV7-9 and TRBJ2-5; D not certain. This specimen consisted of PBMCs from blood, obtained approximately 5 days after vaccination. The clonotype comes from a man over 45 who received an inactivated influenza vaccine. CDR3 protein: CASSYQVQETQYF. The CDR3 DNA is TGTGCCAGCAGCTACCAGGTTCAAGAGACCCAGTACTTC.